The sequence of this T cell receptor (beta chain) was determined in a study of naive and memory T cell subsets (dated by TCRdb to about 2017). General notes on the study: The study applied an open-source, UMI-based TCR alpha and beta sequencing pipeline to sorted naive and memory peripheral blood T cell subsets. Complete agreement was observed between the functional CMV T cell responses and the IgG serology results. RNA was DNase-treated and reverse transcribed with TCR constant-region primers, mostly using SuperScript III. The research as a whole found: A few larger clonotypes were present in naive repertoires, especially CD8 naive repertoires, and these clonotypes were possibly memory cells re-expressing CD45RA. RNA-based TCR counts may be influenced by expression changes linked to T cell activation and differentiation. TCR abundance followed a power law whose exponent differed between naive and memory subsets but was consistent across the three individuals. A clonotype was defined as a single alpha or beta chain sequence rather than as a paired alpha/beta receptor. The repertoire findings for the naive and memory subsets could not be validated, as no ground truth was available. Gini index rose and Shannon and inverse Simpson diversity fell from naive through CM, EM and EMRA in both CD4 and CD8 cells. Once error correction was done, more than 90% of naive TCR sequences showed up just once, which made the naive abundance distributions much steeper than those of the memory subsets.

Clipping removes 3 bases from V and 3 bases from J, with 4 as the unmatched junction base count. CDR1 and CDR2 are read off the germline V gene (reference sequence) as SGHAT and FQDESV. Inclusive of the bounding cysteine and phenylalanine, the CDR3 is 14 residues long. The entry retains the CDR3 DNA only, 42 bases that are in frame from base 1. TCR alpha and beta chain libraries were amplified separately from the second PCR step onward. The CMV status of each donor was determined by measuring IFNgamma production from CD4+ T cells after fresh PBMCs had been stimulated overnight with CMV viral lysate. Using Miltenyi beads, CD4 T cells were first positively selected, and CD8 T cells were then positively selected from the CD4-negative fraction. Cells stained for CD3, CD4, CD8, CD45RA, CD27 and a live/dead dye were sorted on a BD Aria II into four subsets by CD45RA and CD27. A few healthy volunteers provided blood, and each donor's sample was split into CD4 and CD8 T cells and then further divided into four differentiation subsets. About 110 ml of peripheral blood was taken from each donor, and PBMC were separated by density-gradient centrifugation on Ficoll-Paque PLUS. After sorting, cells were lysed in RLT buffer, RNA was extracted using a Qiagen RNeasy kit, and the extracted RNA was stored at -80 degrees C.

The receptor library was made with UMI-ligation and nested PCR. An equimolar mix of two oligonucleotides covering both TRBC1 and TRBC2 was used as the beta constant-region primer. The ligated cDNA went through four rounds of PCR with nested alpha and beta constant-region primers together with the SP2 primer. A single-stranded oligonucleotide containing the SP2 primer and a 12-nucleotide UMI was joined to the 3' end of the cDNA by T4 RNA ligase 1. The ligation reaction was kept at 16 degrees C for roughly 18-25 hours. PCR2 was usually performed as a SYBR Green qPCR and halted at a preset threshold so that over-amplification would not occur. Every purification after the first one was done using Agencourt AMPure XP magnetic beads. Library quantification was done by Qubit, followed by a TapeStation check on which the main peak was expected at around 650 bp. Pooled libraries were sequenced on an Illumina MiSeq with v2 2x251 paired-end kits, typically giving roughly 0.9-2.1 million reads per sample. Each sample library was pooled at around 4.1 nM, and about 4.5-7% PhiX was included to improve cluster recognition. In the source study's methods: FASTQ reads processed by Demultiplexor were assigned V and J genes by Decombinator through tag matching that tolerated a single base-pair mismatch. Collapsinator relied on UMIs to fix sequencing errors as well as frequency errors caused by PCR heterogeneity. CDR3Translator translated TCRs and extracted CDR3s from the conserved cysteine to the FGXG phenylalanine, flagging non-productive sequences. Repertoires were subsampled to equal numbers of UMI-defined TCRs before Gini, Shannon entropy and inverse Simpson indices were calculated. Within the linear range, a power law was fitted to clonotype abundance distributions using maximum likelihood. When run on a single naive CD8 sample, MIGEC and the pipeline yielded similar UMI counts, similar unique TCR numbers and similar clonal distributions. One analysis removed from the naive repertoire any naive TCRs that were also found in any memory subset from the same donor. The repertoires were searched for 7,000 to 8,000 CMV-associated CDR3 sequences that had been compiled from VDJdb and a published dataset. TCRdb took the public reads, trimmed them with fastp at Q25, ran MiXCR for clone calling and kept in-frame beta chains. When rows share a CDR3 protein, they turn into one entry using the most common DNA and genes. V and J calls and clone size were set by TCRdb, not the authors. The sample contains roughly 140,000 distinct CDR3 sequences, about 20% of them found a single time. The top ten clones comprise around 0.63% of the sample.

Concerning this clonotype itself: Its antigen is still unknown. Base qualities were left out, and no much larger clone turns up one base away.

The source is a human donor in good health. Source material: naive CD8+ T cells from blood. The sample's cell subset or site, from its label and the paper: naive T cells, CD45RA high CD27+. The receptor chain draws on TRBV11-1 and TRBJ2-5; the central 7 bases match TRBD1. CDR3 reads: CASSFTGTEETQYF. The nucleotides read TGTGCCAGCAGCTTTACCGGGACAGAAGAGACCCAGTACTTC.